This TCR beta chain was found in a study of tumor-infiltrating lymphocytes in primary liver carcinoma (dated by TCRdb to about 2017). About the study as a whole: Of the five patients, three men and two women aged 30 to 69 years, four had hepatocellular carcinoma and one had combined HCC and intrahepatic cholangiocarcinoma. The 25 or so tumor region samples were profiled with Agilent mRNA microarrays so that TCRbeta repertoire diversity could be related to the local molecular phenotype. The tumors of the five patients were staged as T1-T3 N0M0, with maximum diameters ranging from roughly 4 to 10 cm. Across five regions of each liver tumor, along with adjacent normal tissue and blood, the study brought together TCRbeta repertoire sequencing, expression microarrays and whole-exome sequencing. A total of 35 or so specimens from 5 patients went through TCRbeta repertoire sequencing, namely 25 tumor regions, 5 adjacent noncancerous liver tissues and 5 peripheral blood samples. Each sample produced roughly 3.5 to 8 million productive TCRbeta reads, and read depth showed no significant difference between tissue types. Reproducibility between technical replicate repertoires was high, with correlation coefficients above 0.95 and mean shared-clone rates approximately 0.91.

The study at large found these results: Only the TCR beta chain was sequenced, so true repertoire diversity is likely underestimated because unpaired alpha chains were not captured. Repertoire overlap was found to be higher between tumor regions (mean approximately 35%) than between tumor-adjacent (approximately 17%) or tumor-blood (approximately 15%) pairs, consistent with antigen-driven expansion. Only 4 to 6 patients were included in the study, and the authors note that the findings should be validated in a larger study. Since the samples were bulk and unsorted, there was no way to compare CD4+ and CD8+ T cell repertoires. Only roughly 7-24% of top clones appeared in all five regions of a tumor, which suggests that tumor-infiltrating T cells are spatially heterogeneous. The top 250 clones accounted for a significantly greater share of the repertoire in tumors than in blood (p = 0.039).

Total RNA and DNA were co-extracted without cell sorting from roughly 20-30 mg of bulk tissue using the AllPrep DNA/RNA mini kit. Surgical resection was performed in China between 2015 and March 2016 on 5 or 6 patients with histopathologically diagnosed primary liver carcinoma. Patients had chronic HBV infection and were treatment-naive at sampling. Each tumor was sampled at five spatially separated regions: the superior, inferior, left-lateral and right-lateral poles and the tumor centre. More than 80% viable tumor cells were found by histology in every tumor sample. Pieces of fresh tumor and adjacent tissue were cut in half, with one half kept in RNAlater at -80 degrees C and the other half sent for histology. Starting from 500 to 650 ng total RNA, TCRbeta-specific cDNA was produced by reverse transcription with a constant-region primer and ProtoScript II reverse transcriptase. The TCRbeta libraries were prepared through three rounds of nested multiplex PCR following a slightly modified ARM-PCR procedure. The first two PCR rounds used multiplex TRBV1-TRBV30 forward primers with a Cbeta reverse primer, each for about 10 cycles. Sample barcodes and Illumina adapters were added in a final 25-cycle PCR using Deep VentR polymerase. Before sequencing, amplicons between 200 and 500 bp were purified from gel using a QIAquick gel extraction kit. An Illumina HiSeq 2500 was used to sequence the TCRbeta amplicons, generating 250-bp paired-end reads. The authors processed their data as follows. Reads were quality-trimmed with Trimmomatic v0.33, and paired reads were merged with FLASH v1.2.11 to recover full CDR3 sequences. V, D and J germline segments were assigned to the rearranged TCRbeta sequences by MiGEC v1.2.1b. Clonotype statistics, along with Shannon-Wiener diversity indices, were calculated using VDJtools v1.0.0. Except for diversity analysis, only the 250 most abundant clonotypes of each sample were used in subsequent analyses to reduce sampling bias. TCRdb reran the public reads through fastp at Q25 and MiXCR, keeping productive beta chains. Every entry covers one CDR3 protein and lists the most common genes and DNA from its rows. The V and J calls, along with clone size, are taken from TCRdb and not from the paper's own processing. The sample has about 70,000 distinct CDR3 sequences on record, roughly three quarters of them singletons. The ten biggest clones cover 25% to 30% of the sample.

Including cysteine and phenylalanine, the CDR3 has 19 amino acids. Only the CDR3 region is kept as DNA, spanning 57 bases read in frame from base 1. CDR1 and CDR2 (LNHDA, SQIVND) derive from the germline V gene (reference sequence). Worth noting for this clonotype: Its antigen has not been determined. The germline gene is not matched at one end of the junction; a read error may be the cause.

The chain is made from TRBV19 and TRBJ2-4; 15 central bases correspond to TRBD2. The TCR was taken from a man in his forties with primary liver carcinoma and hepatitis B virus infection. Sequences were obtained from liver tumor tissue from sampling region 4. Interpreted using the paper, the cell subset or site label stands for: tumor region T4, right-lateral pole. The bases read TGTGCCAGTAGTACAGATCCCCTGTTGGGACTAGCGGGAGGAAACATTCAGCACTTC. This encodes CASSTDPLLGLAGGNIQHF. The reference TRBV19 and TRBJ2-4 proteins fill in what lies around the CDR3, so the full variable domain reads DGGITQSPKYLFRKEGQNVTLSCEQNLNHDAMYWYRQDPGQGLRLIYYSQIVNDFQKGDIAEGYSVSREKKESFPLTVTSAQKNPTAFYLCASSTDPLLGLAGGNIQHFGAGTRLSVL.